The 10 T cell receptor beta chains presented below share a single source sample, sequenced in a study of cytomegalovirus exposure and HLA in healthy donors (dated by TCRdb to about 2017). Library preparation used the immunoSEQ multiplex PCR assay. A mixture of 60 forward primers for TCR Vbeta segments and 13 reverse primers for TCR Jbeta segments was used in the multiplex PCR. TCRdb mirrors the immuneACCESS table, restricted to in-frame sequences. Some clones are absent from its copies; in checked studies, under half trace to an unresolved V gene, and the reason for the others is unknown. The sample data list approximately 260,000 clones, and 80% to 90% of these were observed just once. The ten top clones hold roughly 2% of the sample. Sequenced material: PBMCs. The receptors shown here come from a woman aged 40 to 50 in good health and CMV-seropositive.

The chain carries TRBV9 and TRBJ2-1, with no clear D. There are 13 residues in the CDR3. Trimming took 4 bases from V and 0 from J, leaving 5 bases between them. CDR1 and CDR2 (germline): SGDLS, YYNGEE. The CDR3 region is CASSYSSYNEQFF. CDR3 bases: TGTGCCAGCAGCTATAGCTCCTACAATGAGCAGTTCTTC.

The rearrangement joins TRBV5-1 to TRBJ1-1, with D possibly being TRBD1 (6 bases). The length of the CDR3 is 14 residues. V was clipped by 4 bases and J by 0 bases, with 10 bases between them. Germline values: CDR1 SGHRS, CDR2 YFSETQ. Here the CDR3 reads CASSVTGMNTEAFF. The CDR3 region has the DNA TGCGCCAGCAGCGTTACAGGGATGAACACTGAAGCTTTCTTT.

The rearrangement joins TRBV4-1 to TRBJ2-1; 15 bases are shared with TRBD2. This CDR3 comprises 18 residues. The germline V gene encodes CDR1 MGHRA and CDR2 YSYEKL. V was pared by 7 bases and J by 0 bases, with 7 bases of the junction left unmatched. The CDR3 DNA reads TGCGCCAGCACTGGGACTAGCGGGGGGATGAGCTCCTACAATGAGCAGTTCTTC. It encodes CASTGTSGGMSSYNEQFF.

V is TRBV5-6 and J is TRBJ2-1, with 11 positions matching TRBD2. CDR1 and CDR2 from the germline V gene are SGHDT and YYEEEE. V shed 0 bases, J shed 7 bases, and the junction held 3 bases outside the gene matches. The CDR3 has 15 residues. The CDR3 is CASSLVAGGRNEQFF. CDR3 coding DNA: TGTGCCAGCAGCTTGGTAGCGGGAGGGCGTAATGAGCAGTTCTTC.

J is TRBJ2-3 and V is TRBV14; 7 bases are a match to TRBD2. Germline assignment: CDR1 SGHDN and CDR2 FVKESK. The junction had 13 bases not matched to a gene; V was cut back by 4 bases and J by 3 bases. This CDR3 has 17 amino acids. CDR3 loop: CASSPGVAGVGTDTQYF. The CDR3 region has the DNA TGTGCCAGCAGCCCCGGGGTCGCGGGAGTGGGTACAGATACGCAGTATTTT.

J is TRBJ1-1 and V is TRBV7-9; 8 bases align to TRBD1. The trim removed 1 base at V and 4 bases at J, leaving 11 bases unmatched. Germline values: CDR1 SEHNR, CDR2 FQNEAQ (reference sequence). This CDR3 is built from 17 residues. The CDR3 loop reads CASSLVGRGRFSTEAFF. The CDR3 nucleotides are TGTGCCAGCAGCTTAGTTGGCAGGGGGCGATTCTCCACTGAAGCTTTCTTT.

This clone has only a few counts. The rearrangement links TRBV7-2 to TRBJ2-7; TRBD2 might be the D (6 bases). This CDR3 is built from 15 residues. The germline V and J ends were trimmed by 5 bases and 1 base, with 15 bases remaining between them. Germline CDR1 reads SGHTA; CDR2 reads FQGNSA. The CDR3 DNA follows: TGTGCCAGCAGCCTCGGACTAACCAATTCCTACGAGCAGTACTTC. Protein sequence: CASSLGLTNSYEQYF.

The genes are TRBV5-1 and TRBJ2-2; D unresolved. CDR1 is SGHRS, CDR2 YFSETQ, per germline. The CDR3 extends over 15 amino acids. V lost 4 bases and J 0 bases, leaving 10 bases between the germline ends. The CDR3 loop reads CASSHDGPNTGELFF. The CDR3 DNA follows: TGCGCCAGCAGCCACGATGGGCCGAACACCGGGGAGCTGTTTTTT.

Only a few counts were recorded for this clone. The CDR3 reads CASSELTSGLDEQFF. CDR3 nucleotides: TGTGCCAGCAGCGAGCTCACTAGCGGGCTGGATGAGCAGTTCTTC. V is TRBV5-5 and J is TRBJ2-1, with 9 bases that match TRBD2. Germline V CDR1 and CDR2: SGHKS, YYEKEE (reference sequence). V lost 4 bases and J lost 8; bases outside the gene matches: 10. The CDR3 length is 15 residues.

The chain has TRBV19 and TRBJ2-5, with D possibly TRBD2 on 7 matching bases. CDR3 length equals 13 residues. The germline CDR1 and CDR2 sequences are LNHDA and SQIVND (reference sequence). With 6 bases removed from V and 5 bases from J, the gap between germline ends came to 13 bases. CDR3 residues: CASRLGGQETQYF. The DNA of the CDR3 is TGTGCCAGTAGGCTCGGGGGGCAGGAGACCCAGTACTTC.